The 30 T cell receptor beta chains below come from one sample, sequenced in a study of CD8 T cells in ankylosing spondylitis. One entry per CDR3 protein results from TCRdb running MiXCR on the 5' RACE reads. The sample consists of about 240,000 distinct CDR3 sequences, roughly 8.6% of them appearing once. The specimen was blood, either unsorted or a sorted T cell fraction (not recorded which). All receptors derive from a male donor with ankylosing spondylitis or in good health (not recorded which).

This clonotype has ten or more counts. The V call is TRBV5-6, the J call TRBJ2-7, with D perhaps assigned TRBD1 or TRBD2 (7 bases each). Trimming cost V 4 bases and J 6 bases, with 23 bases left between them. Germline V gene sequence: CDR1 SGHDT, CDR2 YYEEEE. The CDR3 totals 16 residues. The CDR3 loop is CASSILVGGTVSEQYF. The CDR3 nucleotides read TGTGCCAGCAGCATCTTGGTGGGGGGGACAGTCTCCGAGCAGTACTTC.

This clonotype was detected many times. The chain uses TRBV27 and TRBJ2-3; D unresolved. Trimming shortened V by 9 bases and J by 4 bases, and 23 bases separated the two germline ends. The germline V gene has CDR1 MNHEY and CDR2 SMNVEV (reference sequence). CDR3 size: 16 residues. CDR3 residues: CARSPNYRWLSDTQYF. For the CDR3, the DNA is TGTGCCAGAAGTCCGAACTACCGATGGTTATCAGATACGCAGTATTTT.

This clonotype turned up a few times. The J gene is TRBJ2-1, the V gene TRBV3-1; TRBD2 matches 14 bases. This CDR3 has 14 amino acids. CDR1 is LGHDT and CDR2 is YNNKEL in the germline V gene (reference sequence). Unmatched junction bases numbered 1, after V lost 3 bases and J lost 9 bases. The CDR3 sequence: CASSQGLAGAEQFF. The CDR3 bases are TGTGCCAGCAGCCAGGGACTAGCGGGAGCTGAGCAGTTCTTC.

V usage is TRBV7-2 and J usage is TRBJ2-7, with D unresolved. Germline CDR1 SGHTA, CDR2 FQGNSA. The CDR3 loop spans 16 amino acids. The V and J ends lost 5 bases and 0 bases respectively, with 17 bases between them. The CDR3 protein is CASSASGPSSSYEQYF. DNA of the CDR3: TGTGCCAGCAGCGCCTCCGGGCCCTCCAGCTCCTACGAGCAGTACTTC. Complete variable domain (other parts from reference TRBV7-2 and TRBJ2-7): GAGVSQSPSNKVTEKGKDVELRCDPISGHTALYWYRQSLGQGLEFLIYFQGNSAPDKSGLPSDRFSAERTGGSVSTLTIQRTQQEDSAVYLCASSASGPSSSYEQYFGPGTRLTVT.

V and J are TRBV4-3 and TRBJ2-1; 8 nucleotides align to TRBD2. Germline loops: CDR1 LGHNA, CDR2 YSLEER. The CDR3 runs to 15 residues. The V gene end was trimmed by 1 base and the J gene end by 2 bases; junction bases not matched to a gene: 1. The CDR3 loop is CASSQAGGAYNEQFF. The CDR3 DNA reads as TGCGCCAGCAGCCAAGCGGGGGGGGCCTACAATGAGCAGTTCTTC.

The sample holds many counts of this clonotype. The rearrangement links TRBV29-1 to TRBJ1-1; tentatively, D is TRBD1 (5 bases). The V and J ends lost 2 bases and 0 bases respectively, with 16 bases between them. The CDR3 covers 16 residues. The V gene's germline CDR1 is SQVTM and CDR2 ANQGSEA. The CDR3 DNA follows: TGCAGCGTTGAACTGGGACTCACACGAATGAACACTGAAGCTTTCTTT. Its translation is CSVELGLTRMNTEAFF.

This clonotype has a count of ten or more. The gene calls are TRBV20-1 and TRBJ1-1; 9 bases map to TRBD1. The CDR3 spans 17 residues. Germline trimming cut 0 bases from V and 0 bases from J; bases unmatched to any gene: 8. Germline CDR1 DFQATT, CDR2 SNEGSKA (reference sequence). CDR3 residues: CSARDQGQGGVNTEAFF. The CDR3 bases are TGCAGTGCTAGAGATCAGGGACAGGGAGGGGTGAACACTGAAGCTTTCTTT.

The rearrangement joins TRBV7-2 to TRBJ2-3, with TRBD1 matching 9 bases. The CDR3 extends over 18 amino acids. The junction had 7 bases not matched to a gene; V was cut back by 0 bases and J by 0 bases. Germline lookup yields CDR1 SGHTA and CDR2 FQGNSA. The CDR3 protein is CASSLATGGPPSTDTQYF. CDR3 DNA sequence: TGTGCCAGCAGCTTAGCCACAGGGGGCCCCCCCAGCACAGATACGCAGTATTTT. Full variable domain (missing parts from reference TRBV7-2 and TRBJ2-3): GAGVSQSPSNKVTEKGKDVELRCDPISGHTALYWYRQSLGQGLEFLIYFQGNSAPDKSGLPSDRFSAERTGGSVSTLTIQRTQQEDSAVYLCASSLATGGPPSTDTQYFGPGTRLTVL.

V usage is TRBV5-1 and J usage is TRBJ2-3, with TRBD1 matching over 7 bases. The V gene's germline CDR1 is SGHRS and CDR2 YFSETQ. Trimming cost V 5 bases and J 4 bases; bases outside gene matches: 7. CDR3 length equals 14 residues. The CDR3 reads CASSSGQVADTQYF. CDR3 in DNA: TGCGCCAGCAGTTCTGGACAGGTGGCAGATACGCAGTATTTT.

Comments on this clonotype: A much larger clonotype is one base distant, so this may be a read error. The gene calls are TRBV20-1 and TRBJ1-2; D unclear. Germline assignment: CDR1 DFQATT and CDR2 SNEGSKA (reference sequence). CDR3 size: 12 residues. The CDR3 protein is CSAHHFNYGYPF. The CDR3 DNA sequence: TGCAGTGCGCACCATTTTAACTATGGCTACCCCTTC.

The sample holds many counts of this clonotype. J is TRBJ2-7 and V is TRBV29-1; D not certain. V was pared by 1 base and J by 3 bases, with 16 bases between. The V gene's germline CDR1 is SQVTM and CDR2 ANQGSEA. The CDR3 totals 15 residues. The CDR3 here is CSVEVSGVQNYEQYF. The CDR3 DNA reads as TGCAGCGTTGAAGTTTCGGGTGTACAGAACTACGAGCAGTACTTC.

The V and J genes are TRBV7-8 and TRBJ2-7; D unresolved. The V gene lost 0 bases and the J gene lost 4 bases, with 13 bases spanning the gap. Per germline, CDR1 SGHVS and CDR2 FQNEAQ. CDR3 length: 15 residues. This chain's CDR3 is CASSLAGTPSYEQYF. CDR3 DNA sequence: TGTGCCAGCAGCTTAGCAGGCACTCCGTCTTACGAGCAGTACTTC.

This clonotype was seen ten or more times. V is TRBV5-1 and J is TRBJ2-5; D possibly corresponds to TRBD1 (6 bases). Germline loops: CDR1 SGHRS, CDR2 YFSETQ. V was clipped by 4 bases and J by 5 bases, with 15 bases between them. The CDR3 contains 14 residues. CDR3 in DNA: TGCGCCAGCAGCGTTAACACAGGGTTGGAGACCCAGTACTTC. Translating gives CASSVNTGLETQYF.

This clonotype turned up a few times. With a much larger clone just one base away, this may be a read error. V usage is TRBV12-3 or TRBV12-4 and J usage is TRBJ1-1; possibly TRBD1 for D (5 bases). Trimming took 6 bases from V and 11 from J, leaving 16 bases between them. The CDR3 contains 12 residues. The CDR3 DNA sequence: TGTGCCAGCAGCCCTAGCAGACGGGGGGCTTTCTTT. This codes for CASSPSRRGAFF.

This clonotype was seen a handful of times. The chain links TRBV30 to TRBJ2-6; D remains unclear. Germline CDR1 reads GTSNPN; CDR2 reads SVGIG (reference sequence). The CDR3 spans 16 residues. V lost 0 bases to trimming and J lost 2 bases, with 11 bases between them. DNA for the CDR3: TGTGCCTGGAGTGTAAATGTCGGGCCTGGGGCCAACGTCCTGACTTTC. Translating it yields CAWSVNVGPGANVLTF.

This clonotype came up many times. V gene TRBV7-3 combines with J gene TRBJ1-5; D remains ambiguous. Trimming removed 2 bases from V and 7 bases from J, with 3 bases in between. Germline assignment: CDR1 SGHTA and CDR2 FQGTGA. This CDR3 comprises 11 residues. The CDR3 nucleotides are TGTGCCAGCAGCTTACGACAGCCCCAGCATTTT. It codes for CASSLRQPQHF.

This chain links TRBV12-3 or TRBV12-4 with TRBJ1-1; D uncertain. The CDR3 is 12 residues long. Deletions cut 1 base from V and 10 bases from J, with 10 bases between. This chain's CDR3 is CASSLGRFGAFF. The CDR3 region has the DNA TGTGCCAGCAGTTTAGGTCGCTTCGGAGCTTTCTTT.

This clonotype was seen at least ten times. The rearrangement uses TRBV5-6 and TRBJ2-7; TRBD1 matches 7 bases. V was pared by 0 bases and J by 3 bases, with 9 bases of the junction left unmatched. The CDR3 runs 16 residues. Germline lookup yields CDR1 SGHDT and CDR2 YYEEEE. Here the CDR3 DNA reads TGTGCCAGCAGCTTGGAAGGCAGGGGGATGGACTACGAGCAGTACTTC. Protein product: CASSLEGRGMDYEQYF.

There are many counts of this clonotype. The chain couples TRBV20-1 to TRBJ2-3; tentatively, D is TRBD2 (7 bases). Germline V gene data show CDR1 as DFQATT and CDR2 as SNEGSKA (reference sequence). The V end was cut by 6 bases, the J end by 0 bases, with 25 bases between. The CDR3 loop spans 18 amino acids. CDR3: CSAPGGRALALSTDTQYF. CDR3 sequence (DNA): TGCAGTGCCCCCGGGGGGCGGGCCCTTGCCCTTAGCACAGATACGCAGTATTTT.

A single count supports this clonotype. V gene TRBV5-3 combines with J gene TRBJ1-1; maybe TRBD1 (5 bases). TRBV5-3 is noted as an ORF with a role that remains uncertain. CDR3 length: 14 residues. Trimming took 0 bases from V and 10 from J, leaving 16 bases between them. CDR3 coding DNA: TGTGCCAGAAGCTTGGATTTGGTGGACGGGGGAGCTTTCTTT. Translation gives CARSLDLVDGGAFF.

Only a few counts were recorded for this clonotype. The chain carries TRBV20-1 and TRBJ2-1; 12 nucleotides match TRBD1. Trimming removed 6 bases from V and 9 bases from J; junction bases left unmatched: 12. Germline CDR1 reads DFQATT; CDR2 reads SNEGSKA (reference sequence). The CDR3 length is 15 residues. Written as DNA, the CDR3 is TGCAGTGCCCGATGGGGGACAGGGGGCATCGGTGAGCAGTTCTTC. Translating gives CSARWGTGGIGEQFF.

The chain uses TRBV12-3 or TRBV12-4 and TRBJ2-1; TRBD2 agrees at 12 bases. V shed 3 bases, J shed 7 bases, and the junction held 4 bases outside the gene matches. This CDR3 has 15 amino acids. The CDR3 reads CASSLLAGGRNEQFF. As DNA, the CDR3 is TGTGCCAGCAGTTTGCTAGCGGGGGGGCGGAATGAGCAGTTCTTC.

The chain carries TRBV7-8 and TRBJ1-6; D gene ambiguous. The V gene's germline CDR1 is SGHVS and CDR2 FQNEAQ. V lost 3 bases, J lost 0 bases, and 12 bases lay in between. CDR3 length equals 17 residues. The CDR3 loop is CASSFNRFGSYNSPLHF. CDR3 nucleotides: TGTGCCAGCAGCTTTAATCGCTTTGGCTCCTATAATTCACCCCTCCACTTT.

This clonotype appeared many times. This rearrangement joins TRBV20-1 to TRBJ2-7, with TRBD2 identical over 10 bases. This CDR3 region has 13 residues. Trimming removed 2 bases from V and 6 bases from J; junction bases left unmatched: 4. CDR1 is DFQATT, CDR2 SNEGSKA, per germline (reference sequence). CDR3 region: CSARLAGVTEQYF. The CDR3 DNA sequence: TGCAGTGCTAGACTAGCGGGAGTTACCGAGCAGTACTTC.

The chain uses TRBV12-3 or TRBV12-4 and TRBJ1-6, with a possible D match to TRBD1 (6 bases). The V end was cut by 3 bases, the J end by 10 bases, with 13 bases between. CDR3 length: 14 residues. As DNA, the CDR3 is TGTGCCAGCAGTTTCGTGGGTCAGGGGTCACCCCTCCACTTT. It codes for CASSFVGQGSPLHF.

Many counts were recorded for this clonotype. The rearrangement joins TRBV20-1 to TRBJ1-2; 7 bases agree with TRBD1. The germline V gene has CDR1 DFQATT and CDR2 SNEGSKA (reference sequence). The CDR3 contains 14 residues. Germline trimming cut 5 bases from V and 2 bases from J; bases unmatched to any gene: 8. The CDR3 region is CSAQGGNLNYGYTF. Written as DNA, the CDR3 is TGCAGTGCTCAGGGGGGGAACCTAAACTATGGCTACACCTTC.

This CDR3 reads CASTGQGGRGNQPQHF. As DNA, the CDR3 is TGTGCCAGCACGGGACAGGGAGGGAGAGGCAATCAGCCCCAGCATTTT. This chain uses TRBV19 with TRBJ1-5, with 9 bases fitting TRBD1. V gave up 9 bases and J gave up 2 bases; unmatched junction bases: 11. The CDR3 loop spans 16 amino acids. Looked up from germline, CDR1 is LNHDA and CDR2 is SQIVND (reference sequence).

This clonotype was picked up many times. V gene TRBV6-6 combines with J gene TRBJ1-1; D gene ambiguous. The CDR3 is 13 amino acids. CDR1 and CDR2 (germline): MNHNY, SVGAGI (reference sequence). The V end lost 2 bases, the J end lost 1 base, and 5 bases lay between the germline ends. The CDR3 region has the DNA TGTGCCAGCAGTTACGGGCAGAACACTGAAGCTTTCTTT. Protein: CASSYGQNTEAFF.

The chain has TRBV5-6 and TRBJ2-3; D unclear. This CDR3 contains 18 residues. Germline CDR1 SGHDT, CDR2 YYEEEE. V lost 1 base to trimming and J lost 5 bases, with 23 bases between them. The CDR3 bases are TGTGCCAGCAGCTTGAAGCCTTTTGAGGTGCCCCAGGAAGATACGCAGTATTTT. This sequence encodes CASSLKPFEVPQEDTQYF.

This clonotype was detected ten times or more. The chain employs TRBV20-1 and TRBJ1-2, with unresolved D. This CDR3 contains 13 residues. CDR1 and CDR2 (germline): DFQATT, SNEGSKA (reference sequence). The V and J ends lost 6 bases and 0 bases respectively, with 11 bases between them. The CDR3 region is CSALGDANYGYTF. The CDR3 bases are TGCAGTGCACTCGGCGACGCTAACTATGGCTACACCTTC.